This is a list of T cell receptor beta chains from one sample in a study of T cells expressing NK-cell markers. TCRdb re-called the 5' RACE reads and catalogs CDR3 proteins one per entry, DNA excluded. This table holds about 260,000 distinct CDR3 sequences. What was sequenced was blood T cells: a sorted CD56 or NKG2C T cell subset, CD4+ or CD8+ T cells, or bulk PBMC T cells (not recorded which). All receptors derive from a woman aged 18-69 years in good health. Both conserved end residues are part of each CDR3.

J,V,CDR3
TRBJ1-4,TRBV4-1,CASSQEPPGRGEKLFF
TRBJ2-6,TRBV20-1,CSAPQAYSGANVLTF
TRBJ2-2,TRBV21-1,CASSKMGGTSNTGELFF
TRBJ2-1,TRBV24-1,CATSDRVLSGNEQFF
TRBJ2-5,TRBV7-2,CASSRDGDGTQYF
TRBJ1-3,TRBV20-1,CSASEDRAGNTIYF
TRBJ2-2,TRBV20-1,CSAERDTGELFF
TRBJ2-1,TRBV6-2/TRBV6-3,CASSYPSTGRSYNEQFF
TRBJ2-1,TRBV6-1,CASSLDYNEQFF
TRBJ2-1,TRBV27,CASSAGLAYSYNEQFF
TRBJ1-1,TRBV7-2,CASSLYRETTEAFF
TRBJ2-6,TRBV30,CAWSVLNKGSGANVLTF
TRBJ2-1,TRBV4-1,CASSQVGPSYNEQFF
TRBJ2-1,TRBV6-5,CASRRDTNEQFF
TRBJ2-1,TRBV10-3,CAISGGSGLAGLNEQFF
TRBJ1-6,TRBV4-1,CASSHVQDRDRNSPLHF
TRBJ2-3,TRBV29-1,CSVGGLEVSPDTQYF
TRBJ1-2,TRBV7-8,CASSPPTQGYTF
TRBJ2-2,TRBV5-1,CASSLSRGEGTGELFF
TRBJ2-1,TRBV5-1,CASSELAGGYNEQFF
TRBJ1-3,TRBV10-3,CATRGDSWNTIYF
TRBJ2-1,TRBV20-1,CSAGQASYNEQFF
TRBJ2-7,TRBV4-3,CASSQAAASYEQYF
TRBJ2-5,TRBV20-1,CSASSLIRVKETQYF
TRBJ2-5,TRBV7-2,CASSLSRGGETQYF
TRBJ1-2,TRBV20-1,CSARDSGRPNYGYTF
TRBJ2-1,TRBV10-3,CAISEADRATNEQFF
TRBJ2-3,TRBV5-1,CASSLAPTGTTDTQYF
TRBJ2-1,TRBV3-1,CASSQDPSALIRNEQFF
TRBJ2-7,TRBV7-2,CASTPGLASYEQYF
TRBJ2-3,TRBV11-1,CASSLRTASSTDTQYF
TRBJ2-5,TRBV5-5,CASRLGIQETQYF
TRBJ2-5,TRBV25-1,CASSATETSKETQYF